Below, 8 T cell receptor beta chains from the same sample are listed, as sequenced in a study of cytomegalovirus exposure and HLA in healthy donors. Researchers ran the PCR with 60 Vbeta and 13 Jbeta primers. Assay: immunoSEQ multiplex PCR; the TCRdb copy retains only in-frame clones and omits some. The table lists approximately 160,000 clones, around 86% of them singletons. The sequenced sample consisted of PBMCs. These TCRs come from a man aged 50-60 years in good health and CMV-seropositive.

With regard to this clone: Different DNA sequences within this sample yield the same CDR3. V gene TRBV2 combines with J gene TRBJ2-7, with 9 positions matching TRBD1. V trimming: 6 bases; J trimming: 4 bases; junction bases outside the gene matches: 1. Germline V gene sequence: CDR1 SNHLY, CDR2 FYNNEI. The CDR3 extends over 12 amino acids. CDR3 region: CASSGQGYEQYF. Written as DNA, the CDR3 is TGTGCCAGCAGCGGACAGGGGTACGAGCAGTACTTC. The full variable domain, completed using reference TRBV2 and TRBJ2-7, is EPEVTQTPSHQVTQMGQEVILRCVPISNHLYFYWYRQILGQKVEFLVSFYNNEISEKSEIFDDQFSVERPDGSNFTLKIRSTKLEDSAMYFCASSGQGYEQYFGPGTRLTVT.

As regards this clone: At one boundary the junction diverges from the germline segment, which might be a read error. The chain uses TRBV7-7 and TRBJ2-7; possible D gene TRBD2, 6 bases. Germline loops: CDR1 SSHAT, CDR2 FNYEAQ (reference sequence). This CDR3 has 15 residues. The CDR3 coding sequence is TGTGCTAGCAGCTTAGAGGAGGGGCCGCCCTACGAGCAGTACTTC. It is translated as CASSLEEGPPYEQYF.

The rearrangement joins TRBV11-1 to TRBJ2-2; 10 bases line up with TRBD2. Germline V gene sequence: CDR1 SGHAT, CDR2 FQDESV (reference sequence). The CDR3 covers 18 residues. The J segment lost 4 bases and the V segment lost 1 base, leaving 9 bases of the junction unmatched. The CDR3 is CASSLGLAGAPGTGELFF. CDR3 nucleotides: TGTGCCAGCAGCTTAGGGCTAGCGGGGGCCCCGGGCACCGGGGAGCTGTTTTTT.

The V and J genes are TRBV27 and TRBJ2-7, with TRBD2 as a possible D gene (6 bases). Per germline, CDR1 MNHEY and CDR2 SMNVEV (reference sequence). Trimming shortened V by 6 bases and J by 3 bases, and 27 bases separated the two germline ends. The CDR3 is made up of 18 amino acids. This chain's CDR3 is CASRDWVATAGTFYEQYF. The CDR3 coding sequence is TGTGCCAGCAGGGATTGGGTCGCAACTGCGGGAACTTTCTACGAGCAGTACTTC.

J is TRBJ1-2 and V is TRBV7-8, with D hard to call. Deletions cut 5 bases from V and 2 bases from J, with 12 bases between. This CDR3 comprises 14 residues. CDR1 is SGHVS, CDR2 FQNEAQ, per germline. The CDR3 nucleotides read TGTGCCAGCAGCCTCTTTGACTCAAACTATGGCTACACCTTC. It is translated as CASSLFDSNYGYTF.

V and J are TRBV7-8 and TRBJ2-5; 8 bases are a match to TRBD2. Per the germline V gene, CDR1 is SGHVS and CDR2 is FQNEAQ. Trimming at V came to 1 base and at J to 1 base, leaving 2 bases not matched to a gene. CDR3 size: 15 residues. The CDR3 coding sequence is TGTGCCAGCAGCTTAGAACTAGCGGTCCAAGAGACCCAGTACTTC. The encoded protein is CASSLELAVQETQYF. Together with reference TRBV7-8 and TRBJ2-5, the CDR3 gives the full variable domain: GAGVSQSPRYKVAKRGQDVALRCDPISGHVSLFWYQQALGQGPEFLTYFQNEAQLDKSGLPSDRFFAERPEGSVSTLKIQRTQQEDSAVYLCASSLELAVQETQYFGPGTRLLVL.

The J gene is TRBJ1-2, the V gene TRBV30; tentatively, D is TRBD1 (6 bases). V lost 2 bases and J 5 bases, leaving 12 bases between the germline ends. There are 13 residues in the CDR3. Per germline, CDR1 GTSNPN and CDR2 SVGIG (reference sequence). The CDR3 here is CAWSKETGYGYTF. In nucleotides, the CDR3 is TGTGCCTGGAGTAAGGAGACAGGTTATGGCTACACCTTC.

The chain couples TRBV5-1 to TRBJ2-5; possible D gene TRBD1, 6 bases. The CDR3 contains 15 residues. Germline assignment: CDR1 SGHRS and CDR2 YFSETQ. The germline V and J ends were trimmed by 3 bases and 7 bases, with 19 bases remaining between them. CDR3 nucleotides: TGCGCCAGCAGCTCAAACACAGGGTATGAAGGGACCCAGTACTTC. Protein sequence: CASSSNTGYEGTQYF.